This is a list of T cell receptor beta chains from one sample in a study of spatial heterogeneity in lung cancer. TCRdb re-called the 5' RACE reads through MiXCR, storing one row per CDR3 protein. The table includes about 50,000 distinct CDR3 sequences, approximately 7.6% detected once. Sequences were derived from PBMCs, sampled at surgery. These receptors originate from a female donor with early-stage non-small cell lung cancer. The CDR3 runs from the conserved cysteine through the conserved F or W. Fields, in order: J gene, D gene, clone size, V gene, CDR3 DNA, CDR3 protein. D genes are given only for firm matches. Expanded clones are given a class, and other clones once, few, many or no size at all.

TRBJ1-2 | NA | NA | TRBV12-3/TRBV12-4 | TGTGCCAGCAGTTCCCAGGGAAGATATGGCTACACCTTC | CASSSQGRYGYTF
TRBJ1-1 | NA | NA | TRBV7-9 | TGTGCCAGCAGCTTAGGGAGGGGCCCAAACACTGAAGCTTTCTTT | CASSLGRGPNTEAFF
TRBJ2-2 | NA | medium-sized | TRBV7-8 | TGTGCCAGCAGCTTAGTGAAAGGAACCGGGGAGCTGTTTTTT | CASSLVKGTGELFF
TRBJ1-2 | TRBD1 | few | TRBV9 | TGTGCCAGCAGCGAGGGGGACAGACAGAACTATGGCTACACCTTC | CASSEGDRQNYGYTF
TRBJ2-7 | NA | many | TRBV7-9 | TGTGCCAGCAGCTTTGGGGGGAAGTACGAGCAGTACTTC | CASSFGGKYEQYF
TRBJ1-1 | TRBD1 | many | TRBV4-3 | TGCGCCAGCAGCCAAGATGGACAGGGGATCCACACTGAAGCTTTCTTT | CASSQDGQGIHTEAFF
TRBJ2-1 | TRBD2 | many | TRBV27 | TGTGCCAGCAGTTACCTGGGACTAGTTAGTGGTGAGCAGTTCTTC | CASSYLGLVSGEQFF
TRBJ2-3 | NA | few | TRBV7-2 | TGTGCCAGCAGCTCCCTCGTCCCTACGCAGTATTTT | CASSSLVPTQYF
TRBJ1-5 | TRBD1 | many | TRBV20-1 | TGCAGTGCTAGAGAAGGGGGCGGGAATCAGCCCCAGCATTTT | CSAREGGGNQPQHF
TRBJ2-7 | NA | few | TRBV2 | TGTGCCAGCAGTGGGGCCAGCAGGGCCACTGACGAGCAGTACTTC | CASSGASRATDEQYF
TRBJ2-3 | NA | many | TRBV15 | TGTGCCACCAGCAGAGATGGGACTGACATTAGCACAGATACGCAGTATTTT | CATSRDGTDISTDTQYF
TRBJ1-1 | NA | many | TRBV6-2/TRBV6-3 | TGTGCCAGCAAAAACGGTGGGGAGAACACTGAAGCTTTCTTT | CASKNGGENTEAFF
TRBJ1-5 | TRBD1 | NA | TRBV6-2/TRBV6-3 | TGTGCCAGCAGAAGGGCGTGGACAGGGGACAATCAGCCCCAGCATTTT | CASRRAWTGDNQPQHF
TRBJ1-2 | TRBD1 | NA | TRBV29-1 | TGCAGCGCTGGGGACAGTTATGGCTACACCTTC | CSAGDSYGYTF
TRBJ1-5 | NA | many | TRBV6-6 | TGTGCCAGCAGTCCGGGGTCCAATCAGCCCCAGCATTTT | CASSPGSNQPQHF
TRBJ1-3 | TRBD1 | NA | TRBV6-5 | TGTGCCAGCAGTTACTTGGTCAGGGGGTACTCTGGAAACACCATATATTTT | CASSYLVRGYSGNTIYF
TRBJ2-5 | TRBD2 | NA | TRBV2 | TGTGCCAGCAGGACTAGCGCCCAAGAGACCCAGTACTTC | CASRTSAQETQYF
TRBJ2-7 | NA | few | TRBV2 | TGTGCCAGCAGTGCTGGGTCTAGAAGCTCCTACGAGCAGTACTTC | CASSAGSRSSYEQYF
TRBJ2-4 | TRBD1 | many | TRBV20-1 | TGCAGTGCGGGGACAGGAGAAAACATTCAGTACTTC | CSAGTGENIQYF
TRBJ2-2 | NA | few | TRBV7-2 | TGTGCCAGCAGCTTAGCGGGGGCTTCCGGGGAGCTGTTTTTT | CASSLAGASGELFF
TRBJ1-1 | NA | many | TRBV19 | TGTGCCAGTAGTTATAGGGAGGGCAGTGAAGCTTTCTTT | CASSYREGSEAFF
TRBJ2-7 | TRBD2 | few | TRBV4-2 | TGTGCCAGCAGCCAAGATACTCCCAAAGCGGGGGGGCCCCACGAGCAGTACTTC | CASSQDTPKAGGPHEQYF
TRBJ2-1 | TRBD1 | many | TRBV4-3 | TGCGCCAGCAGCCAAGATACCCAGGGGGCCGTCAATGAGCAGTTCTTC | CASSQDTQGAVNEQFF
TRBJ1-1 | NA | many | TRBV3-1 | TGTGCCAGCAGCCAGCGGGGGGCAGGTACTGAAGCTTTCTTT | CASSQRGAGTEAFF
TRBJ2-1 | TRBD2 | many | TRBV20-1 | TGCAGTGCTAGAGATATGGTAGCGGGGGATCGCGAGCAGTTCTTC | CSARDMVAGDREQFF
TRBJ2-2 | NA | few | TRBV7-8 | TGTGCCAGCACCTTGGTGGGGACCGGGGAGCTGTTTTTT | CASTLVGTGELFF
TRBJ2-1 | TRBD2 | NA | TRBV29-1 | TGCAGCGGCCTGGGACTAGCGGGGGGGCTGGATGAGCAGTTCTTC | CSGLGLAGGLDEQFF
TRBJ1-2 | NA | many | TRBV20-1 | TGCAGTGCTAGACTTCCCTATGGCTACACCTTC | CSARLPYGYTF
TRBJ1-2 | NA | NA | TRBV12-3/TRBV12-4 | TGTGCCAGCAGTTTAGGGGCGGCGGACGGCTACACCTTC | CASSLGAADGYTF
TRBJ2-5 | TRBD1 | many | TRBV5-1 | TGCGCCAGCAGCTTGGTGGGGACAGACAAAGAAGAGACCCAGTACTTC | CASSLVGTDKEETQYF
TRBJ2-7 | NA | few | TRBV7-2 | TGTGCCAGCAGCTCCTCGGCGGGGCCCTACGAGCAGTACTTC | CASSSSAGPYEQYF
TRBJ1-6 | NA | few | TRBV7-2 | TGTGCCAGCAGCTTAGACAGCGTTAATTCACCCCTCCACTTT | CASSLDSVNSPLHF
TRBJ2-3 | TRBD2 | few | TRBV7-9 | TGTGCCAGCAGCTTCGCGGGGGAAGATACGCAGTATTTT | CASSFAGEDTQYF
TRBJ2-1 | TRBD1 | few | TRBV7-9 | TGTGCCAGCAGCTTAAAGGGGACAGGGCTGGGATACAATGAGCAGTTCTTC | CASSLKGTGLGYNEQFF
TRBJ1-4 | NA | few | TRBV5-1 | TGCGCCAGCAGCTTCCTACCCCGGGAAAAACTGTTTTTT | CASSFLPREKLFF
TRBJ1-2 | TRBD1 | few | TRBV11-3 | TGTGCCAGCAGCTACACAGGGGGCTACTATGGCTACACCTTC | CASSYTGGYYGYTF
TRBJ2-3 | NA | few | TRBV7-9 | TGTGCCAGCAGCTTGGAGCAGGGAGGAGCAGATACGCAGTATTTT | CASSLEQGGADTQYF
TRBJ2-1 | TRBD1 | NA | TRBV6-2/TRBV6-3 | TGTGCCAGCAGTCGGTTCCGGACAGGGGGCTCAAATGAGCAGTTCTTC | CASSRFRTGGSNEQFF
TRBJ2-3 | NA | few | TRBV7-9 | TGTGCCAGCAGCTACTTAGACACGATCAGCACAGATACGCAGTATTTT | CASSYLDTISTDTQYF
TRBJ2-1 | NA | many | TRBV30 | TGTGCCTGGAGTGCCGATTCTTACAATGAGCAGTTCTTC | CAWSADSYNEQFF